A single TCR beta chain is shown here with its context. The antigen remains undetermined. This specimen comes from a study of cytomegalovirus exposure and HLA in healthy donors. General observations from the study: An analysis was carried out later, and it reportedly showed fewer N-insertions in an Asian-associated ancestry cluster than the roughly 700-donor mean. Roughly uniform sequencing depth across donors was assumed, possibly incorrectly.

This CDR3 is built from 14 residues. Trimming cost V 2 bases and J 0 bases, with 7 bases left between them. Germline V gene sequence: CDR1 KGHSH, CDR2 LQKENI. PCR was performed using 60 Vbeta and 13 Jbeta primers. The protocol was immunoSEQ multiplex PCR, while the TCRdb copy is restricted to in-frame clones and leaves out a portion. This repertoire shows 110,000 to 150,000 clones, roughly 77% found once; its top ten account for around 3.2%. V gene TRBV18 combines with J gene TRBJ2-5, with D perhaps TRBD1 (5 bases). The specimen was PBMCs. The source is a man aged 40-49 years in good health and CMV-seronegative. CDR3 DNA: TGTGCCAGCTCACCAACAGGCGACCAAGAGACCCAGTACTTC. Amino acids: CASSPTGDQETQYF.